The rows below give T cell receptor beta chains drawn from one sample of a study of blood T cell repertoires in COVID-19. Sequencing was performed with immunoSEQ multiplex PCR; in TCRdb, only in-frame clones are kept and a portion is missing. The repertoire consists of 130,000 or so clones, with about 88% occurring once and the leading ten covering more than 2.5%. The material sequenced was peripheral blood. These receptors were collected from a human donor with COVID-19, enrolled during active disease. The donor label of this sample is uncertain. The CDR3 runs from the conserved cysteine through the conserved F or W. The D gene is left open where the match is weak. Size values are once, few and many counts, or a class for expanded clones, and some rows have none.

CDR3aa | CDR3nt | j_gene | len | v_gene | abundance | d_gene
CASSSEGNTGELFF | TGTGCCAGCAGTTCAGAGGGGAACACCGGGGAGCTGTTTTTT | TRBJ2-2 | 14 | TRBV2 | NA | NA
CASSLPGNTIYF | TGTGCCAGCTCTCTACCGGGAAACACCATATATTTT | TRBJ1-3 | 12 | TRBV18 | few | NA
CASSLTGEGSGELFF | TGCGCCAGCAGCTTGACAGGGGAAGGATCCGGGGAGCTGTTTTTT | TRBJ2-2 | 15 | TRBV5-1 | NA | TRBD1
CASSLPGQTYEQYF | TGTGCCAGCAGCTTGCCGGGACAGACCTACGAGCAGTACTTC | TRBJ2-7 | 14 | TRBV11-2 | NA | TRBD1
CASSLAQLKDTQYF | TGTGCCAGCAGCTTAGCACAGCTAAAGGATACGCAGTATTTT | TRBJ2-3 | 14 | TRBV7-9 | NA | NA
CASSFGQGPYEQYF | TGTGCCAGCAGCTTCGGACAGGGCCCCTACGAGCAGTACTTC | TRBJ2-7 | 14 | TRBV7-9 | NA | TRBD1
CATLDRSETGEQFF | TGTGCCACCCTGGACCGAAGCGAGACAGGGGAGCAGTTCTTC | TRBJ2-1 | 14 | TRBV6-6 | NA | TRBD1
CASRQGIHSYNSPLHF | TGTGCCAGCCGACAGGGGATTCACTCCTATAATTCACCCCTCCACTTT | TRBJ1-6 | 16 | TRBV27 | NA | TRBD1
CASTRGVSYGYTF | TGTGCCAGCACCCGGGGGGTGTCTTATGGCTACACCTTC | TRBJ1-2 | 13 | TRBV3-1/TRBV3-2 | NA | NA
CASTRQRTGELFF | TGTGCCAGTACCAGACAACGCACCGGGGAGCTGTTTTTT | TRBJ2-2 | 13 | TRBV19 | NA | NA
CSVEDLIMGYTF | TGCAGCGTTGAAGATTTAATTATGGGCTACACCTTC | TRBJ1-2 | 12 | TRBV29-1 | NA | NA
CASSDSTGGGNEQFF | TGTGCCAGCAGTGACTCGACAGGGGGCGGGAATGAGCAGTTCTTC | TRBJ2-1 | 15 | TRBV6-4 | NA | TRBD1
CASSVDRANTEAFF | TGCGCCAGCAGCGTGGACAGGGCGAACACTGAAGCTTTCTTT | TRBJ1-1 | 14 | TRBV5-1 | NA | TRBD1
CASSWQGFGNQPQHF | TGTGCCAGCAGCTGGCAGGGTTTTGGAAATCAGCCCCAGCATTTT | TRBJ1-5 | 15 | TRBV5-6 | few | NA
CASSLDSYNEQFF | TGTGCCAGCAGCCTGGACAGCTACAATGAGCAGTTCTTC | TRBJ2-1 | 13 | TRBV3-1/TRBV3-2 | once | NA
CASSVVGGEGHRGGAFF | TGTGCCAGCAGCGTAGTTGGAGGAGAGGGACACCGCGGGGGAGCTTTCTTT | TRBJ1-1 | 17 | TRBV9 | NA | NA
CASSLDTIQFF | TGCGCCAGCAGCTTGGACACTATTCAGTTCTTC | TRBJ2-1 | 11 | TRBV5-1 | NA | NA
CASSPSYEQYF | TGTGCCAGCAGCCCGAGCTACGAGCAGTACTTC | TRBJ2-7 | 11 | TRBV11-2 | NA | NA
CASSLSGGPFTDTQYF | TGTGCCAGCAGTTTAAGCGGGGGCCCCTTCACAGATACGCAGTATTTT | TRBJ2-3 | 16 | TRBV28 | NA | TRBD2
CATSDLHRDYGYTF | TGTGCCACCAGTGACCTCCACAGGGACTATGGCTACACCTTC | TRBJ1-2 | 14 | TRBV24-1 | NA | NA
CASSLGQGAYEQYF | TGTGCCAGCAGCTTAGGACAGGGGGCCTACGAGCAGTACTTC | TRBJ2-7 | 14 | TRBV7-9 | NA | TRBD1
CASKEEAGNTIYF | TGTGCCAGCAAAGAAGAGGCTGGAAACACCATATATTTT | TRBJ1-3 | 13 | TRBV2 | NA | NA
CASSLVGQGSPLHF | TGTGCCAGCAGCTTGGTAGGACAGGGCTCACCCCTCCACTTT | TRBJ1-6 | 14 | TRBV7-9 | NA | TRBD1
CASSLWPRQGDQPQHF | TGTGCCAGCAGTTTATGGCCCCGACAGGGCGATCAGCCCCAGCATTTT | TRBJ1-5 | 16 | TRBV28 | NA | TRBD1
CASSPFRQGVSMNTEAFF | TGTGCCAGCTCACCCTTTCGACAGGGGGTTAGCATGAACACTGAAGCTTTCTTT | TRBJ1-1 | 18 | TRBV18 | NA | TRBD1
CASSFWDRSEKLFF | TGCGCCAGCAGCTTCTGGGACAGGTCAGAGAAACTGTTTTTT | TRBJ1-4 | 14 | TRBV5-1 | NA | TRBD1
CASSRQGGRSNQPQHF | TGTGCCAGCAGTCGACAGGGAGGTCGCAGCAATCAGCCCCAGCATTTT | TRBJ1-5 | 16 | TRBV2 | NA | TRBD1
CASSGQGWDGYTF | TGTGCCAGCAGTGGGCAGGGATGGGATGGCTACACCTTC | TRBJ1-2 | 13 | TRBV6-1 | NA | NA
CSVGGGGTDTQYF | TGCAGCGTTGGTGGAGGAGGCACAGATACGCAGTATTTT | TRBJ2-3 | 13 | TRBV29-1 | once | NA
CASSYSRGPPGQPQHF | TGTGCCAGCAGTTATAGTAGGGGGCCCCCGGGCCAGCCCCAGCATTTT | TRBJ1-5 | 16 | TRBV6-5 | NA | TRBD1
CASTEPGQGVGYTF | TGTGCCAGCACCGAACCGGGACAGGGGGTTGGCTACACCTTC | TRBJ1-2 | 14 | TRBV6-5 | NA | TRBD1
CASSYSEVYEQYF | TGTGCCAGCAGTTACTCGGAGGTCTACGAGCAGTACTTC | TRBJ2-7 | 13 | TRBV6-5 | NA | NA
CASSQSQARGPQPQHF | TGCGCCAGCAGCCAATCTCAGGCCAGGGGGCCCCAGCCCCAGCATTTT | TRBJ1-5 | 16 | TRBV4-1 | NA | TRBD1
CASSAGRLAGVRETQYF | TGTGCCAGCAGCGCCGGGCGACTAGCGGGGGTCCGGGAGACCCAGTACTTC | TRBJ2-5 | 17 | TRBV5-5 | NA | TRBD2
CSVDGIPEQYF | TGCAGCGTTGACGGTATTCCCGAGCAGTACTTC | TRBJ2-7 | 11 | TRBV29-1 | NA | NA
CASSSTGSVDSPLHF | TGTGCCAGTAGTTCTACAGGGAGTGTAGATTCACCCCTCCACTTT | TRBJ1-6 | 15 | TRBV19 | NA | NA
CASSRGNRVNTEAFF | TGTGCCAGCAGCCGGGGTAATAGAGTGAACACTGAAGCTTTCTTT | TRBJ1-1 | 15 | TRBV6-5 | NA | NA
CASTRGNQPQHF | TGTGCCAGCACCAGGGGGAATCAGCCCCAGCATTTT | TRBJ1-5 | 12 | TRBV2 | few | TRBD1
CAIRGLGGAGETQYF | TGTGCCATCAGGGGACTGGGGGGAGCAGGGGAGACCCAGTACTTC | TRBJ2-5 | 15 | TRBV10-3 | NA | NA
CASSRSREANYGYTF | TGTGCCAGTAGTCGCTCTCGGGAGGCTAACTATGGCTACACCTTC | TRBJ1-2 | 15 | TRBV19 | NA | NA
CSASEHYEQYF | TGCAGTGCTAGTGAACATTACGAGCAGTACTTC | TRBJ2-7 | 11 | TRBV20-1 | NA | NA
CASRDRGPGYTF | TGTGCCAGCAGGGACCGGGGTCCGGGCTACACCTTC | TRBJ1-2 | 12 | TRBV2 | NA | NA